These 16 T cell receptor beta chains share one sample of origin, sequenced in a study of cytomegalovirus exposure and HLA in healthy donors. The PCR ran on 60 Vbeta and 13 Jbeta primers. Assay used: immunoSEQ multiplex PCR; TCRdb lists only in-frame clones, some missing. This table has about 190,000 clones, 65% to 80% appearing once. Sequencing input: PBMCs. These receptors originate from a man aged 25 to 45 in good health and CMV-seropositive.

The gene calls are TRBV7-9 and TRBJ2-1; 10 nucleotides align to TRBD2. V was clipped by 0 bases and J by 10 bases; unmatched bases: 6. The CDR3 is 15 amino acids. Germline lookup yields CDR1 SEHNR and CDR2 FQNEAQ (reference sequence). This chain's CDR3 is CASSLALAGAWEQFF. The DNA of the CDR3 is TGTGCCAGCAGCTTAGCGCTAGCGGGGGCCTGGGAGCAGTTCTTC.

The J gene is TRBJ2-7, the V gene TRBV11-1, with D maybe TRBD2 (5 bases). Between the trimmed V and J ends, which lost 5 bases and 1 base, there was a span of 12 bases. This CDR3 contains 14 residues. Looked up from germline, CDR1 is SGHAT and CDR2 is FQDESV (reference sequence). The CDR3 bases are TGTGCCAGCAGCCCCCGATGGACTTCCTACGAGCAGTACTTC. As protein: CASSPRWTSYEQYF. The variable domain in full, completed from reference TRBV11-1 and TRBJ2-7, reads EAEVAQSPRYKITEKSQAVAFWCDPISGHATLYWYRQILGQGPELLVQFQDESVVDDSQLPKDRFSAERLKGVDSTLKIQPAELGDSAMYLCASSPRWTSYEQYFGPGTRLTVT.

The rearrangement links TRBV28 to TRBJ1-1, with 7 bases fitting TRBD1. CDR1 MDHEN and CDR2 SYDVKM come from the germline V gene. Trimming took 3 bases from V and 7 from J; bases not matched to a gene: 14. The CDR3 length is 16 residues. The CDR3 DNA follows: TGTGCCAGCAGTTTGCCGGGACAGAAACGAGGGTATGAAGCTTTCTTT. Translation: CASSLPGQKRGYEAFF.

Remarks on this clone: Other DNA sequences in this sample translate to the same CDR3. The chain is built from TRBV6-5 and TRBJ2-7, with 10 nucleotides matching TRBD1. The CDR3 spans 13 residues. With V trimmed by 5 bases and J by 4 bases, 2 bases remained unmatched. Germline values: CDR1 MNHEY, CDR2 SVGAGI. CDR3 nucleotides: TGTGCCAGCAGTCGGGACAGGGGATACGAGCAGTACTTC. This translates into CASSRDRGYEQYF.

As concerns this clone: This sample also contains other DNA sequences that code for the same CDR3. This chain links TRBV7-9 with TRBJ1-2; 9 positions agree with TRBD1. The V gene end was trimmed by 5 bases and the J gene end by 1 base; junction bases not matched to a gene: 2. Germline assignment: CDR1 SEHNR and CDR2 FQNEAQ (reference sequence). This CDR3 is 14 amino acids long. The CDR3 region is CASSPGQGNYGYTF. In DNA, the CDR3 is TGTGCCAGCAGCCCGGGACAGGGTAACTATGGCTACACCTTC.

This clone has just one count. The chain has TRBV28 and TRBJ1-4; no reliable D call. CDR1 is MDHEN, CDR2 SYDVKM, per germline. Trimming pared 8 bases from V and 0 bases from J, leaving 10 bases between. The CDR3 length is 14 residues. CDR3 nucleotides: TGTGCCAGCGGCACCCCTGCAACTAATGAAAAACTGTTTTTT. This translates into CASGTPATNEKLFF.

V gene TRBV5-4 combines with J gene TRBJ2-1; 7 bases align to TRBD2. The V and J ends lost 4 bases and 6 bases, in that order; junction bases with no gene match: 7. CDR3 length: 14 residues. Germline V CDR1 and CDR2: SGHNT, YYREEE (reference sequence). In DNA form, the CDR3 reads TGTGCCAGCAGCCCCCTCTCGGGGGGCAATGAGCAGTTCTTC. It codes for CASSPLSGGNEQFF.

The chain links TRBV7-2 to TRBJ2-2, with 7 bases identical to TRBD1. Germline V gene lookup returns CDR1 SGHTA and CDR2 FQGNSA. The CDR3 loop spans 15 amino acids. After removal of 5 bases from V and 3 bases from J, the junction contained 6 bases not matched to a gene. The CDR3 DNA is TGTGCCAGCAGCACTAGACAGGGTCACACCGGGGAGCTGTTTTTT. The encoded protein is CASSTRQGHTGELFF.

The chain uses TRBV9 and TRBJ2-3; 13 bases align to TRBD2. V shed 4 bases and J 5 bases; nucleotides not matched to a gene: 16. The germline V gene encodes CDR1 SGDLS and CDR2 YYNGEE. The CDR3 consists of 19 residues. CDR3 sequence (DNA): TGTGCCAGCAGCCCCTCAAAGGGACTAGCGGGACGGGGAGGAGATACGCAGTATTTT. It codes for CASSPSKGLAGRGGDTQYF.

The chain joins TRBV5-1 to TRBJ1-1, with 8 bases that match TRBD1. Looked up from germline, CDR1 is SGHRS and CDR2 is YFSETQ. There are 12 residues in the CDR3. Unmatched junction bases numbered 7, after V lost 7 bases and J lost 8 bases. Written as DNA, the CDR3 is TGCGCCAGCCGAGGGACAGGCGGGGAAGCTTTCTTT. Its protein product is CASRGTGGEAFF.

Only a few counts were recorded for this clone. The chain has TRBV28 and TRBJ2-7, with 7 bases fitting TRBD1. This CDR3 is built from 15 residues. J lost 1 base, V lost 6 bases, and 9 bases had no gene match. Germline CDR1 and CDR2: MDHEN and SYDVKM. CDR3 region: CASRPVTGRSYEQYF. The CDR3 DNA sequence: TGTGCCAGCAGACCCGTGACAGGGAGATCCTACGAGCAGTACTTC. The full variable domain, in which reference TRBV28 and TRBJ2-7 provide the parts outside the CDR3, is DVKVTQSSRYLVKRTGEKVFLECVQDMDHENMFWYRQDPGLGLRLIYFSYDVKMKEKGDIPEGYSVSREKKERFSLILESASTNQTSMYLCASRPVTGRSYEQYFGPGTRLTVT.

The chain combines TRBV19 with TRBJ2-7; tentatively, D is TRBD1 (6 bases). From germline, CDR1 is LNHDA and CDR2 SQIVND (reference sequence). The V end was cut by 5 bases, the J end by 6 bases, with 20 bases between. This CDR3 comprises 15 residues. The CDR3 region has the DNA TGTGCCAGTAGTGTACTACATAAGACAGGTAGCGAGCAGTACTTC. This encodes CASSVLHKTGSEQYF.

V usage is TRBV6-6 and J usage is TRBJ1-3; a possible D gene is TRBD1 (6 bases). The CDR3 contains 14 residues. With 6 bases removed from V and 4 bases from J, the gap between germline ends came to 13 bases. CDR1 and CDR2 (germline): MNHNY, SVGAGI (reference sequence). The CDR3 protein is CASSQRQEGNTIYF. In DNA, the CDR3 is TGTGCCAGCAGCCAGCGACAGGAGGGAAACACCATATATTTT.

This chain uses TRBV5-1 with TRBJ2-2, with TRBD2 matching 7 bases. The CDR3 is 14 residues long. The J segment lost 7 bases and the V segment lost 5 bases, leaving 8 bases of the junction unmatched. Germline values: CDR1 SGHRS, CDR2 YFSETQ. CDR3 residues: CASRISGEGGELFF. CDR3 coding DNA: TGCGCCAGCAGGATAAGCGGGGAAGGCGGGGAGCTGTTTTTT.

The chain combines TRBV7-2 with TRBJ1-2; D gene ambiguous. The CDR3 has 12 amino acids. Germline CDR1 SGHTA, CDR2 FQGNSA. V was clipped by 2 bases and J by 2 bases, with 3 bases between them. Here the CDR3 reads CASSLLNYGYTF. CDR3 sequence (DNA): TGTGCCAGCAGCTTACTCAACTATGGCTACACCTTC.

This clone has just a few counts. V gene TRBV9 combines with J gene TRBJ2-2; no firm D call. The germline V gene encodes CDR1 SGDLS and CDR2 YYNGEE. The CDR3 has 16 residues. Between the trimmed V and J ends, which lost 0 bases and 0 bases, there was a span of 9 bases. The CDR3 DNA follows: TGTGCCAGCAGCGTAGGAGGCCTGACGAACACCGGGGAGCTGTTTTTT. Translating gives CASSVGGLTNTGELFF.